This note documents a single T cell receptor (beta chain) sequence. Its antigen is currently unknown. Primers for the PCR totalled 60 Vbeta and 13 Jbeta. Some clones are missing from TCRdb's copy, which holds only in-frame ones; the method was immunoSEQ multiplex PCR. Among 150,000 to 200,000 clones listed, about 83% were seen once. The sample belongs to a study of cytomegalovirus exposure and HLA in healthy donors. This CDR3 region has 18 residues. CDR1 and CDR2 (germline): SGHAT, FQNNGV. V shed 5 bases, J shed 1 base, and the junction held 14 bases outside the gene matches. Study findings and constraints: Certain indistinguishable V segments, among them TRBV6-2 and TRBV6-3, were excluded. Per a prior analysis, the majority of TCR beta V segments were productive roughly 90% or roughly 30% of the time. An analysis that came later showed most CMV-associated TCR beta chains appearing HLA-restricted. Rare sequences made up most TCRs, while some public TCRs were found in many donors.

The receptor's source is a man aged 35 to 55 in good health and CMV-seropositive. The chain carries TRBV11-2 and TRBJ1-1, with 9 bases aligning to TRBD1. Sequencing was carried out using PBMCs. CDR3 sequence reads: CASSHRAARQGGNTEAFF. CDR3 DNA: TGTGCCAGCAGCCATCGGGCCGCTCGACAGGGGGGGAACACTGAAGCTTTCTTT.